The text below deals with one TCR beta chain. Its target is not known. Trimming removed 4 bases from V and 3 bases from J; junction bases left unmatched: 4. The CDR3 is made up of 14 amino acids. The V gene's germline CDR1 is SGHTS and CDR2 YDEGEE. With sequencing, the targeted depth ranged from 1 in 200,000 to 1 in 1 million T cells. Profiled with immunoSEQ multiplex PCR; TCRdb holds only in-frame clones, not every one. The repertoire includes roughly 24,000 clones, about 75% of them detected once, and 25% to 30% sits in the top ten. This entry belongs to a study of cytotoxic CD8 clonotypes in ibrutinib-treated CLL. About the research overall: Investigators collected response samples after a median approximately eleven months of treatment, range 6 to 36. The study recorded mean values of 255,043 productive templates and 94,082 productive rearrangements per sample.

General study points: An increase in clonality occurred at ibrutinib response, followed by a return toward baseline at progression.

The input for sequencing was PBMCs, taken after 24 months of ibrutinib treatment. The chain carries TRBV5-8 and TRBJ1-5, with TRBD1 matching over 7 bases. This clonotype was sampled from a human donor with chronic lymphocytic leukemia. In nucleotides, the CDR3 is TGTGCCAGCAGCGACAGGGCCGCCAATCAGCCCCAGCATTTT. Translating it yields CASSDRAANQPQHF.